This T cell receptor beta chain was sequenced in a study of cytomegalovirus exposure and HLA in healthy donors. On this clone: The antigen is not known.

Whether this donor was CMV seropositive was not recorded. Use of 60 Vbeta and 13 Jbeta primers characterized the PCR. In the study's own analysis: Approximately 11 million of the roughly 80 million unique TCR beta chains counted in a later analysis were shared. Profiled with immunoSEQ multiplex PCR; TCRdb holds only in-frame clones, not every one. The D gene and trimming were derived from the DNA, and the V and J assignments and clone size from that table. The table has fewer than 250,000 clones, 85% to 90% seen once. Overall study results and limits: The study reported that TCR beta sequences accurately predicted HLA-A and HLA-B alleles in most subjects. In a later analysis, a missense DCLRE1C variant was linked to TCR beta V- and J-gene trimming.

Germline V CDR1 and CDR2: SEHNR, FQNEAQ (reference sequence). This CDR3 contains 15 residues. Trimming took 1 base from V and 1 from J, leaving 10 bases between them. This clonotype was obtained from a human donor in good health. This chain links TRBV7-9 with TRBJ2-5; D is undetermined. The sequencing sample was made of PBMCs. The CDR3: CASSLVVSGQETQYF. The CDR3 bases are TGTGCCAGCAGCTTAGTAGTTAGTGGCCAAGAGACCCAGTACTTC.